The text below deals with one T cell receptor (beta chain). This clonotype appeared many times. The target of this receptor is not known. Qualities for individual bases were not recorded, and no much larger clone is one base off. This record belongs to a study of CD8+CD57+ T cells in acquired aplastic anemia (dated by TCRdb to between 2017 and 2018). Notes on the research overall: DNA extracted from sorted CD4+ and CD8+ cells had a mean of about 3.3 ug, with a range of roughly 0.19 to 27.4 ug. A CD8+CD57+ expansion meant a frequency higher than the mean frequency seen in healthy subjects.

Genomic DNA was used as template for profiling of TCR beta VDJ combinations and CDR3 sequences. TCR repertoire sequencing was run on an Illumina HiSeq 2000. The study's processing was this. Repertoires were assessed using TRBV/TRBJ rearrangement plots, CDR3 size and DJ length profiles, and Simpson's diversity index. The immunodominant clone was defined as the most abundant DNA sequence in deep sequencing data. CDR3 amino acid sequences were checked for sharing across subjects and were also compared against the VDJdb database and published repertoires. TCRdb reanalyzed the raw reads on its own, using fastp at Q25 for trimming and MiXCR for clone calling, and kept in-frame beta chains. Duplicate CDR3 protein sequences are folded into a single record with the most common DNA and genes. These V and J calls originate from TCRdb's pipeline instead of the authors' own analysis. This sample holds some 120,000 distinct CDR3 sequences; 55% to 70% were observed only once. The top ten clones comprise roughly 32% of the sample.

Trimming at the junction amounts to 3 bases on V and 1 base on J, and the germline ends lie 13 bases apart. From the cysteine up to the phenylalanine, the CDR3 has a length of 16 residues. Only CDR3 DNA remains: 48 bases, in frame from the first base. Expansion of CD8+CD57+ cells had been shown by flow cytometry in the patients chosen for sequencing. All patients had severe acquired aplastic anemia diagnosed by International Study of Aplastic Anemia and Agranulocytosis and Camitta criteria. Patients had received no therapy at the time of blood sampling. In this study, sorted CD4+ and CD8+ T cells from the blood of healthy subjects and of severe aplastic anemia patients had their TCR repertoires deep-sequenced. In the USA, patient enrollment took place under clinicaltrials.gov protocols 00001620, 01623167, 00001397, 00071045, 00081523 and 00961064. Ficoll-Paque density gradient centrifugation was used to isolate peripheral blood mononuclear cells. CD4+ and CD8+ T cells were sorted by FACS or magnetic beads before DNA extraction.

The paper as a whole reports these results and caveats: Around 31 CD8+ CDR3 sequences were shared between patients and controls but appeared highly expressed in patients and within their immunodominant clones. No significant difference in CD8+ Simpson's diversity was found between patients and healthy controls (P=0.060).

The chain joins TRBV12-3 or TRBV12-4 to TRBJ1-5, with the D gene too uncertain to name. The sequence was obtained from a human donor with aplastic anemia. The sequencing input was sorted CD4+, CD8+, or CD8+CD57+ T cells (not recorded which) from PBMCs. The CDR3 is CASSLADLGSNQPQHF. At the DNA level, the sequence is TGTGCCAGCAGTTTGGCGGACTTGGGGAGCAATCAGCCCCAGCATTTT.